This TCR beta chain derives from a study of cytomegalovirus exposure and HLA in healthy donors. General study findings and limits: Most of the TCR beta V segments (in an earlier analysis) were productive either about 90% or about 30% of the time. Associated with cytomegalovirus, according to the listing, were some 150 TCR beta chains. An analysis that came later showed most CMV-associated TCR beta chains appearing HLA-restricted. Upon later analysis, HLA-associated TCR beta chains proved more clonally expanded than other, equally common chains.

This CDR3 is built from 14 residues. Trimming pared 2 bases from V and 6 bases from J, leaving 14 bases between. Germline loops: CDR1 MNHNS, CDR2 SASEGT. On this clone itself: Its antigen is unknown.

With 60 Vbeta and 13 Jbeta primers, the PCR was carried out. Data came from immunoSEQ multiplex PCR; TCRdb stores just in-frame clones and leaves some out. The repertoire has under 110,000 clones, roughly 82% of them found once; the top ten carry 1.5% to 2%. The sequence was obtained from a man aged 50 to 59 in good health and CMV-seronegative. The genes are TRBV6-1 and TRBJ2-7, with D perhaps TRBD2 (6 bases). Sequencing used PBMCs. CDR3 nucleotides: TGTGCCAGCAGTGAATCCAGGATTAGCGGCGAGCAGTACTTC. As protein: CASSESRISGEQYF.